Only a few counts were recorded for the clone carrying this T cell receptor beta chain. Antigen: not known. Patients included in sequencing had previously demonstrated CD8+CD57+ cell expansion by flow cytometry. Genomic DNA, the template, was used for profiling of the TCR beta VDJ and CDR3. MiXCR, applied by TCRdb to the reads, yields one record per CDR3 protein. The sample lists nearly 60,000 distinct CDR3 sequences, roughly three fifths seen once, with 16% in the top ten. This entry comes from a study of CD8+CD57+ T cells in acquired aplastic anemia. Study summary: Sorting CD4+ and CD8+ cells gave DNA averaging approximately 3 ug. General study findings and limits: Between the patient and control groups, CD8+ Simpson's diversity did not differ significantly. Both patients and controls carried the same twenty-nine CD8+ CDR3 sequences.

Germline CDR1 and CDR2: KGHDR and SFDVKD. CDR3 size: 12 residues. The V gene lost 4 bases and the J gene lost 6 bases, with 9 bases spanning the gap. Sequences were obtained from sorted CD4+, CD8+, or CD8+CD57+ T cells (not recorded which) from PBMCs. The chain links TRBV24-1 to TRBJ2-7, with D perhaps given as TRBD1 or TRBD2 (5 bases each). The sequence derives from a human donor with aplastic anemia. CDR3 nucleotide sequence: TGTGCCACCAGTGAATCGGGGACCGAGCAGTACTTC. Residues: CATSESGTEQYF.